This T cell receptor beta chain comes out of a study of tumor-infiltrating lymphocytes in oesophageal squamous cell carcinoma. This CDR3 region has 14 residues. TCRdb ran MiXCR on the PCR reads and lists one entry per CDR3 protein. The sample has approximately 9,400 distinct CDR3 sequences; approximately 64% are singletons. The source of this sequence is a female donor with esophageal squamous cell carcinoma. The chain is built from TRBV12-3 or TRBV12-4 and TRBJ2-1; TRBD1 agrees at 8 bases. The end of the DNA fits TRBJ2-7 better, so the J call may be wrong. Input material: esophageal tumor tissue. The CDR3 is CASSPGQDYNEQYF. The CDR3 DNA reads TGTGCCAGCAGTCCGGGACAGGACTACAATGAGCAGTACTTC.